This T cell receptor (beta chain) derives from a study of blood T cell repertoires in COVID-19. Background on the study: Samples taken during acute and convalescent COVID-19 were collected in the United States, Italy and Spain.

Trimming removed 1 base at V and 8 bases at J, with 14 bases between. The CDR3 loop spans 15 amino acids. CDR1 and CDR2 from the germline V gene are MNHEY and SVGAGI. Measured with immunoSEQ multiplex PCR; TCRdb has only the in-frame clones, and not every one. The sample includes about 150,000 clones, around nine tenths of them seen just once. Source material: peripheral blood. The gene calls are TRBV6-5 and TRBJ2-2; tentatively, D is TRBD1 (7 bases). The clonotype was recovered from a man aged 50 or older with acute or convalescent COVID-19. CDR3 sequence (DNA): TGTGCCAGCAGTTACTTGGCAGGGGGGAAGGGGGAGCTGTTTTTT. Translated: CASSYLAGGKGELFF.